Reported below is one TCR beta chain. This sample was taken from a study of blood T cell repertoires in COVID-19. V dropped 3 bases and J dropped 4 bases, with 12 bases sitting between them. CDR3 length equals 14 residues. Germline loops: CDR1 ENHRY, CDR2 SYGVKD. Only in-frame clones appear in the TCRdb table, and some are missing; sequencing was by immunoSEQ multiplex PCR. In the table there are approximately 68,000 clones, 81% of which are singletons. This TCR derives from a human donor in a cohort sampled during active COVID-19. Sequencing used peripheral blood. This chain joins TRBV10-3 and TRBJ1-1; the D gene is possibly TRBD1 (5 bases). The CDR3 here is CAISERQGTTEAFF. The CDR3 nucleotides are TGTGCCATCAGTGAAAGGCAGGGTACCACTGAAGCTTTCTTT.